This T cell receptor beta chain was sequenced during a study of cytomegalovirus exposure and HLA in healthy donors. Only in-frame clones appear in the TCRdb table, and some are missing; sequencing was by immunoSEQ multiplex PCR. The repertoire holds 95,000 to 150,000 clones, with approximately 94% as singletons. The donors were members of the validation cohort comprising approximately 110 subjects, separate from the approximately 630-subject first cohort. A note on this clone: The antigen is undetermined.

Study-level points and caveats: Associated with cytomegalovirus, according to the listing, were some 150 TCR beta chains. There were a few CMV-associated chains whose specificity for CMV antigens was confirmed in vitro. The study found most TCR sequences rare, yet found some public TCRs in many donors.

CDR3 length: 16 amino acids. V was pared by 4 bases and J by 5 bases, with 21 bases between. CDR1 and CDR2 (germline): SGHRS, YFSETQ. This TCR was recovered from a woman younger than 35 in good health and CMV-seronegative. Sequenced material: PBMCs. V usage is TRBV5-1 and J usage is TRBJ1-1; no clear D gene. The CDR3 region is CASSQLPAPTRTEAFF. DNA for the CDR3: TGCGCCAGCAGCCAACTCCCGGCCCCTACCAGGACTGAAGCTTTCTTT.